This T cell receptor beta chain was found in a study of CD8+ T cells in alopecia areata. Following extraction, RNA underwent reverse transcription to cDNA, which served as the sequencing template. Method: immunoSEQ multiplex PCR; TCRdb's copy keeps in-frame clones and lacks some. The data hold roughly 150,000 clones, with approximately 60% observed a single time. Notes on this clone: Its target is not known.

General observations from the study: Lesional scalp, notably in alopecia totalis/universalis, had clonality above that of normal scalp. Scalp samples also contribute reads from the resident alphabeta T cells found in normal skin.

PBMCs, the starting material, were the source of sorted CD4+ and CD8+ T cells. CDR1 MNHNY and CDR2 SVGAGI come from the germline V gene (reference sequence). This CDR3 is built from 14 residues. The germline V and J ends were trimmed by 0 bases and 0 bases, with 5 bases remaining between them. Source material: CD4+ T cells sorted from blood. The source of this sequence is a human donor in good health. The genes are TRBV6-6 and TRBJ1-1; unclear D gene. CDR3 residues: CASSYSEVNTEAFF. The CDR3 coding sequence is TGTGCCAGCAGTTACTCAGAAGTGAACACTGAAGCTTTCTTT.